This T cell receptor beta chain was captured by sequencing in a study of cytomegalovirus exposure and HLA in healthy donors. In regard to this clone: Its antigen remains unidentified.

The CDR3 runs 13 residues. Per the germline V gene, CDR1 is MNHEY and CDR2 is SVGAGI. V lost 6 bases to trimming and J lost 7 bases; unmatched junction nucleotides: 7. In the PCR, 60 Vbeta and 13 Jbeta primers were used. Profiling relied on immunoSEQ multiplex PCR, and the TCRdb table lists in-frame clones only, not all of them. The repertoire has around 120,000 clones, 75% to 85% of them found once; the top ten carry over 2.5%. Findings of the study overall: Presence/absence analysis assumed near-uniform sequencing depth across donors. The likely explanation for a cluster of highly shared sequence variants was sequencing artifact. TCR sequences were mostly rare, though some public TCRs occurred in many donors. What a later analysis reportedly showed was that an Asian-associated ancestry cluster had fewer N-insertions than the roughly 670-donor mean.

The chain recombines TRBV6-5 with TRBJ1-1, with 8 bases matching TRBD1. The TCR sequence derives from a male donor in good health and CMV-seronegative. The sample comprised PBMCs. CDR3 amino acids: CASSWDRSFEAFF. CDR3 DNA sequence: TGTGCCAGCAGCTGGGACAGGTCGTTTGAAGCTTTCTTT.